The subject of this entry is one TCR beta chain. Its antigen is unidentified. A sample-barcoded 5' primer and a J-beta primer mix were used in a second PCR of about 7 to 12 cycles. Each CDR3 protein gets one entry after TCRdb re-called the 5' RACE reads with MiXCR. The table records about 1.8 million distinct CDR3 sequences, around half of them present only once. This entry is derived from a study of blood T cells in healthy people across ages. Peripheral blood from each donor was collected in a volume of roughly 9.8 milliliters. Samples each yielded at least 5 micrograms of total RNA. Study-wide findings and caveats: Donors of long life had a larger count of naive CD4+ cells and greater diversity than aged donors.

In germline, CDR1 is SGHRS, CDR2 YFSETQ. CDR3 length: 15 amino acids. The V and J ends lost 4 bases and 3 bases, in that order; junction bases with no gene match: 5. The chain recombines TRBV5-1 with TRBJ2-5; 11 positions agree with TRBD2. Sample: blood. The receptor's source is a woman aged 40-49 years in good health. As DNA, the CDR3 is TGCGCCAGCAGCCTCCAACTAGCGGGGGAAGAGACCCAGTACTTC. Translating gives CASSLQLAGEETQYF.